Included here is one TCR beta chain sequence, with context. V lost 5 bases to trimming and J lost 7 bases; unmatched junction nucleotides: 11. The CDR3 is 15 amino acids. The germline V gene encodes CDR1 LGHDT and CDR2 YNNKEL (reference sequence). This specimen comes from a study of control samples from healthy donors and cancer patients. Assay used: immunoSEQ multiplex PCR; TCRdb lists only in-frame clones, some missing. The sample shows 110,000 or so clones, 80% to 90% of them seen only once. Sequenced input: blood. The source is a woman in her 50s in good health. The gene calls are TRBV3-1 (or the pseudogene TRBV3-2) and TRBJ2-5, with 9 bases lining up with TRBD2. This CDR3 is CASSAGRGGLGTQYF. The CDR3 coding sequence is TGTGCCAGCAGCGCCGGGCGGGGGGGCCTTGGGACCCAGTACTTC.